This T cell receptor (beta chain) was sequenced during a study of T-cell reconstitution after alpha-beta-depleted transplantation in children. This clonotype was recorded many times. The CDR3 spans 13 residues. The germline CDR1 and CDR2 sequences are DFQATT and SNEGSKA (reference sequence). V trimming: 6 bases; J trimming: 3 bases; junction bases outside the gene matches: 6. The TCRbeta library was prepared with unique molecular identifiers. TCRdb fed the PCR reads into MiXCR, producing one record per CDR3 protein. There are around 200,000 distinct CDR3 sequences in the sample; approximately 7% occur only once, and more than 2.5% lies in the top ten.

The sequence was collected from a human donor who donated a stem cell graft to a child with Wiskott-Aldrich syndrome. J is TRBJ2-7 and V is TRBV20-1; 9 nucleotides agree with TRBD1. This specimen was PBMCs from the stem cell graft donor, taken from the stem cell graft. This CDR3 is CSAEGQGYYEQYF. The DNA for the CDR3 is TGCAGTGCGGAGGGACAGGGATACTACGAGCAGTACTTC.